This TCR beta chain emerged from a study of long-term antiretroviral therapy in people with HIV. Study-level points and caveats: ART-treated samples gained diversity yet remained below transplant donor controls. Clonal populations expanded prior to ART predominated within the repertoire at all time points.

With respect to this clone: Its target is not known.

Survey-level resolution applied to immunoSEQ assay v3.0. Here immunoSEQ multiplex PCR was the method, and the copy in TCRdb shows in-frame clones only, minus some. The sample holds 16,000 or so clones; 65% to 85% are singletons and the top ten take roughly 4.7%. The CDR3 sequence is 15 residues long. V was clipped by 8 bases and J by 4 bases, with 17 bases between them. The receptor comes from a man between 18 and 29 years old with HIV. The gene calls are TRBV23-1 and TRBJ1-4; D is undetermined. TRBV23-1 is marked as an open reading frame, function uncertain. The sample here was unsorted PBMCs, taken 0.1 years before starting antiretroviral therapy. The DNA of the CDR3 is TGCGCCAGCCCCATGGGGTTCTCAGTTAATGAAAAACTGTTTTTT. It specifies CASPMGFSVNEKLFF.